This T cell receptor beta chain was recovered during a study of T cell repertoires in cytomegalovirus infection. This clonotype has ten or more counts. CDR3 length: 13 amino acids. V was shortened by 3 bases and J by 5 bases, with 10 bases between the two germline ends. Germline V gives CDR1 SGHNT, CDR2 YENEEA. TCRdb passed the reads through MiXCR, listing each CDR3 protein once. The sample lists about 440,000 distinct CDR3 sequences, 25% to 40% occurring once. Sequencing was done on a sample of PBMCs. The genes are TRBV11-3 and TRBJ2-5, with D uncertain. The TCR was taken from a human donor in good health (CMV status not recorded). Some clones in this sample may be carry-over from other donors' samples. The CDR3 protein is CASSFRNSETQYF. CDR3 DNA sequence: TGTGCCAGCAGCTTTCGGAACAGTGAGACCCAGTACTTC.